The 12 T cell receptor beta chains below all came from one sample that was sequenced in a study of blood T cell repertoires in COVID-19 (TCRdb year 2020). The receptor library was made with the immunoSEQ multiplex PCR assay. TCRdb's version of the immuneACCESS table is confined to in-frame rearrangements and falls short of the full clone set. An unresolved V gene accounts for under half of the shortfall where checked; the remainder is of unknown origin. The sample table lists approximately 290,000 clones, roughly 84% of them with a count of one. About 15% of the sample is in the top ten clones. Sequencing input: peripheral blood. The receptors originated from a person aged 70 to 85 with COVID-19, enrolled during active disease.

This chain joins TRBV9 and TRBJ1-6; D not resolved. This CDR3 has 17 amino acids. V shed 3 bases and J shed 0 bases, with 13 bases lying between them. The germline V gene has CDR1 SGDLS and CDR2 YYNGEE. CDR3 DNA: TGTGCCAGCAGCGAACGGTTAGGGAGCTCCTATAATTCACCCCTCCACTTT. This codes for CASSERLGSSYNSPLHF.

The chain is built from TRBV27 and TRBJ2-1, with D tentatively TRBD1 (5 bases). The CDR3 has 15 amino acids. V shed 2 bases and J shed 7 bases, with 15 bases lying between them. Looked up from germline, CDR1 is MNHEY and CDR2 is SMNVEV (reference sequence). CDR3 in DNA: TGTGCCAGCAGTTTAAGCTGGCAGGGTGGGAATGAGCAGTTCTTC. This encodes CASSLSWQGGNEQFF.

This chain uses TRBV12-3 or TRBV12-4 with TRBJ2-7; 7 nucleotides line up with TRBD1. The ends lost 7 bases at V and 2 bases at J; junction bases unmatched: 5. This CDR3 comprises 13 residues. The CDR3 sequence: CASNQQGTYEQYF. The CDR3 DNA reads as TGTGCCAGCAACCAACAGGGGACCTACGAGCAGTACTTC.

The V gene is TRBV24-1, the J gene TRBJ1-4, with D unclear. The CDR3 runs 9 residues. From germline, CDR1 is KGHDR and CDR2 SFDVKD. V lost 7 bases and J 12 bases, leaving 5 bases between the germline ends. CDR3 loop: CATSPELFF. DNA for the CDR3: TGTGCCACCAGCCCGGAACTGTTTTTT.

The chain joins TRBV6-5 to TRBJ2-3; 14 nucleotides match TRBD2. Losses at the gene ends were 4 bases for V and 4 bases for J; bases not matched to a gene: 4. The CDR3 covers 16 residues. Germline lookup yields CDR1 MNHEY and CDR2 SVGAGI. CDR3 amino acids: CASSWTSGGHADTQYF. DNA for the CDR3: TGTGCCAGCAGTTGGACTAGCGGGGGGCACGCAGATACGCAGTATTTT.

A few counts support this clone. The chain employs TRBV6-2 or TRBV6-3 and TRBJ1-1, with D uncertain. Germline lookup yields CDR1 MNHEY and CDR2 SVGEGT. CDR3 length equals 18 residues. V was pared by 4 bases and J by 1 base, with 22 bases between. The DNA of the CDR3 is TGTGCCAGCAGTTCCTCGGCCGAAGCTGCGGGTGAGAACACTGAAGCTTTCTTT. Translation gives CASSSSAEAAGENTEAFF.

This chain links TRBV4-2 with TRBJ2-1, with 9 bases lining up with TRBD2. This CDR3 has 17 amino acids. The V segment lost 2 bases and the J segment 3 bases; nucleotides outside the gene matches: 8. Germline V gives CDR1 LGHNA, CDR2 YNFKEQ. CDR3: CASSQPNSGGDYNEQFF. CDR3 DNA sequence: TGTGCCAGCAGCCAACCAAATAGCGGGGGAGACTACAATGAGCAGTTCTTC.

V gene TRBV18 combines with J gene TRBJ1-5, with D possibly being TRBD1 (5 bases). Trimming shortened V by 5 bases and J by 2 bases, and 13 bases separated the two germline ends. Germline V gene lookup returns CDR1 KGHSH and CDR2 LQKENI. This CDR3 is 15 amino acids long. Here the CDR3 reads CASSNQGFGNQPQHF. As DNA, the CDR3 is TGTGCCAGCTCAAATCAGGGATTTGGCAATCAGCCCCAGCATTTT.

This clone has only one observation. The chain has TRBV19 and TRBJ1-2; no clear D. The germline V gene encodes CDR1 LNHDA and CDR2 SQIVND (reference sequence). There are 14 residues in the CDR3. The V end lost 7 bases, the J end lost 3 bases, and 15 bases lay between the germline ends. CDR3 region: CASKGLPTDYGYTF. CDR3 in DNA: TGTGCCAGTAAAGGACTCCCCACGGACTATGGCTACACCTTC.

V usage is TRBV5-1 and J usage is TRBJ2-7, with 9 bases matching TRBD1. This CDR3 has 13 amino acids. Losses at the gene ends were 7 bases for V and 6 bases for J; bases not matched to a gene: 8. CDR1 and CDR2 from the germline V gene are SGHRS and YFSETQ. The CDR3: CASGGTGLSEQYF. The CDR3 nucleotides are TGCGCCAGCGGGGGGACAGGGTTGTCCGAGCAGTACTTC.

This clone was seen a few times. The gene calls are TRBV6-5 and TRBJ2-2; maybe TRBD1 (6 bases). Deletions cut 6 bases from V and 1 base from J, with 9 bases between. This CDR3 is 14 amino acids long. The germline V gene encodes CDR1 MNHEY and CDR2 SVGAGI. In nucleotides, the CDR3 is TGTGCCAGCAGCGGACAGTTGAACACCGGGGAGCTGTTTTTT. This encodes CASSGQLNTGELFF.

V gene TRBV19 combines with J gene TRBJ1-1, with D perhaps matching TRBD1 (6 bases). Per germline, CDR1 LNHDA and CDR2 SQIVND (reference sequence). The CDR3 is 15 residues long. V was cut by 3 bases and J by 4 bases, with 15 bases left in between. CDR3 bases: TGTGCCAGTAGTATCGAGGGGGTGCGGAGCACTGAAGCTTTCTTT. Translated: CASSIEGVRSTEAFF. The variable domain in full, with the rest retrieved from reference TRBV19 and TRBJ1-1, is DGGITQSPKYLFRKEGQNVTLSCEQNLNHDAMYWYRQDPGQGLRLIYYSQIVNDFQKGDIAEGYSVSREKKESFPLTVTSAQKNPTAFYLCASSIEGVRSTEAFFGQGTRLTVV.